The 22 T cell receptor beta chains presented below share a single source sample, sequenced in a study of cytomegalovirus exposure and HLA in healthy donors. PCR primers comprised 60 Vbeta and 13 Jbeta primers. The protocol was immunoSEQ multiplex PCR, while the TCRdb copy is restricted to in-frame clones and leaves out a portion. The repertoire holds 300,000 or so clones, with roughly 86% as singletons. Sequenced sample: PBMCs. These receptors were obtained from a woman in her forties in good health and CMV-seropositive.

The sample holds one count of this clone. The rearrangement joins TRBV19 to TRBJ1-1; D not certain. The CDR3 length is 14 residues. CDR1 LNHDA and CDR2 SQIVND come from the germline V gene (reference sequence). V was clipped by 6 bases and J by 6 bases, with 17 bases between them. CDR3 coding DNA: TGTGCCAGTAGCCCTACGGCGGGTATCGCTGAAGCTTTCTTT. This sequence encodes CASSPTAGIAEAFF.

The chain joins TRBV7-2 to TRBJ1-4; 7 positions match TRBD1. This CDR3 region has 16 residues. Losses at the gene ends were 5 bases for V and 5 bases for J; bases not matched to a gene: 11. Looked up from germline, CDR1 is SGHTA and CDR2 is FQGNSA. The CDR3 DNA follows: TGTGCCAGCAGCCGTACCGGGACAGCTTTAAATGAAAAACTGTTTTTT. It yields the protein CASSRTGTALNEKLFF.

The chain is built from TRBV5-6 and TRBJ2-5; maybe TRBD2 (5 bases). With the DNA end fitting TRBJ2-7 better, the J assignment may be wrong. CDR1 SGHDT and CDR2 YYEEEE come from the germline V gene. The CDR3 has 14 amino acids. The CDR3 here is CASHHSGPSYEQYF. DNA for the CDR3: TGTGCCAGCCACCACAGCGGCCCCTCCTACGAGCAGTACTTC.

The J gene is TRBJ2-4, the V gene TRBV9, with a possible D match to TRBD1 (5 bases). From germline, CDR1 is SGDLS and CDR2 YYNGEE. V was cut by 4 bases and J by 0 bases, with 23 bases left in between. The CDR3 has 19 amino acids. CDR3 in DNA: TGTGCCAGCAGCCCCGACTCCCAAGGGGCCCAAATAGCCAAAAACATTCAGTACTTC. Amino acid sequence: CASSPDSQGAQIAKNIQYF.

This clone was counted between two and nine times. The chain links TRBV7-9 to TRBJ1-2; D not certain. Looked up from germline, CDR1 is SEHNR and CDR2 is FQNEAQ (reference sequence). The CDR3 totals 11 residues. V was cut by 5 bases and J by 7 bases, with 8 bases left in between. CDR3: CASSPQIGYTF. CDR3 nucleotide sequence: TGTGCCAGCAGCCCACAGATTGGCTACACCTTC.

The chain recombines TRBV6-5 with TRBJ2-1; maybe TRBD2 (5 bases). The V and J ends lost 4 bases and 4 bases respectively, with 14 bases between them. CDR3 size: 15 residues. CDR1 and CDR2 (germline): MNHEY, SVGAGI. This CDR3 is CASSFEGPNYNEQFF. The CDR3 DNA follows: TGTGCCAGCAGTTTTGAGGGTCCTAATTACAATGAGCAGTTCTTC.

This clone came up once. J is TRBJ1-1 and V is TRBV27, with TRBD1 matching over 7 bases. Losses at the gene ends were 4 bases for V and 5 bases for J; bases not matched to a gene: 10. The CDR3 sequence is 15 residues long. CDR1 MNHEY and CDR2 SMNVEV come from the germline V gene (reference sequence). CDR3 protein: CASSSGEGAGTEAFF. CDR3 coding DNA: TGTGCCAGCAGTTCCGGAGAGGGGGCAGGAACTGAAGCTTTCTTT.

The chain couples TRBV7-2 to TRBJ1-2; unclear D gene. There are 12 residues in the CDR3. Germline CDR1 is SGHTA and CDR2 is FQGNSA. Trimming pared 5 bases from V and 4 bases from J, leaving 8 bases between. CDR3 sequence (DNA): TGTGCCAGCAGCCCGGACTTCTATGGCTACACCTTC. It is translated as CASSPDFYGYTF.

The chain employs TRBV14 and TRBJ2-2; 9 bases are shared with TRBD2. V lost 2 bases to trimming and J lost 6 bases; unmatched junction nucleotides: 10. Per the germline V gene, CDR1 is SGHDN and CDR2 is FVKESK. This CDR3 is built from 17 residues. The CDR3 protein is CASSQPGRGLAPGELFF. As DNA, the CDR3 is TGTGCCAGCAGCCAACCCGGGAGGGGACTAGCCCCCGGGGAGCTGTTTTTT.

The chain is built from TRBV19 and TRBJ1-3, with D perhaps TRBD1 (6 bases). In germline, CDR1 is LNHDA, CDR2 SQIVND (reference sequence). This CDR3 has 16 amino acids. The ends were cut back, 3 bases at V and 0 bases at J, with 12 bases in the middle. CDR3 in DNA: TGTGCCAGTAGTATCGGGGGGACACGCTCTGGAAACACCATATATTTT. Residues: CASSIGGTRSGNTIYF.

The V gene is TRBV2, the J gene TRBJ1-2; possible D gene TRBD1, 5 bases. Germline lookup yields CDR1 SNHLY and CDR2 FYNNEI. The CDR3 runs to 12 residues. V lost 8 bases, J lost 3 bases, and 10 bases lay in between. The CDR3 sequence is CASVGLDYGYTF. The CDR3 coding sequence is TGTGCCAGCGTGGGACTTGACTATGGCTACACCTTC.

V and J are TRBV14 and TRBJ2-1, with 9 bases that match TRBD2. This CDR3 comprises 15 residues. Trimming took 10 bases from V and 11 from J; bases not matched to a gene: 18. Germline V gene sequence: CDR1 SGHDN, CDR2 FVKESK. The CDR3 nucleotides read TGTGCCACCTACCGGGGCGGGAGGGCCAGGAAAAAGCAGTTCTTC. Residues: CATYRGGRARKKQFF. Combining the CDR3 with reference TRBV14 and TRBJ2-1 gives the whole variable domain EAGVTQFPSHSVIEKGQTVTLRCDPISGHDNLYWYRRVMGKEIKFLLHFVKESKQDESGMPNNRFLAERTGGTYSTLKVQPAELEDSGVYFCATYRGGRARKKQFFGPGTRLTVL.

The rearrangement joins TRBV10-3 to TRBJ1-1; D is possibly TRBD1 (6 bases). The CDR3 contains 15 residues. Germline CDR1 ENHRY, CDR2 SYGVKD. Trimming shortened V by 6 bases and J by 0 bases, and 14 bases separated the two germline ends. The CDR3 nucleotides read TGTGCCATCAGGCCCACGGACAGCATGAACACTGAAGCTTTCTTT. Its translation: CAIRPTDSMNTEAFF.

This clone was found many times. The V gene is TRBV6-5, the J gene TRBJ2-1; D gene unclear. CDR3 size: 14 residues. Between the trimmed V and J ends, which lost 6 bases and 10 bases, there was a span of 19 bases. Germline V gene sequence: CDR1 MNHEY, CDR2 SVGAGI. The CDR3 nucleotides read TGTGCCAGCAGCCTAGACGGAAACCTGAAAGAGCAGTTCTTC. The encoded protein is CASSLDGNLKEQFF.

V usage is TRBV18 and J usage is TRBJ2-1; unclear D gene. V gave up 3 bases and J gave up 0 bases, with 9 bases separating them. Germline V gives CDR1 KGHSH, CDR2 LQKENI. The CDR3 runs to 15 residues. CDR3 bases: TGTGCCAGCTCACCTTTGGTGAGCTCCTACAATGAGCAGTTCTTC. It specifies CASSPLVSSYNEQFF.

The chain is built from TRBV30 and TRBJ1-2; 7 nucleotides line up with TRBD1. J gave up 5 bases and V 5 bases, and 11 bases lay outside the gene matches. Germline lookup yields CDR1 GTSNPN and CDR2 SVGIG (reference sequence). The CDR3 covers 14 residues. The DNA for the CDR3 is TGTGCCTGGGCGGCAGGGGGGACTTATTATGGCTACACCTTC. Protein product: CAWAAGGTYYGYTF.

The chain uses TRBV7-9 and TRBJ2-1; tentative D call: TRBD2 (6 bases). V was shortened by 5 bases and J by 3 bases, with 14 bases between the two germline ends. The CDR3 is made up of 15 amino acids. Germline values: CDR1 SEHNR, CDR2 FQNEAQ (reference sequence). CDR3 amino acids: CASSVRDSLYNEQFF. CDR3 DNA sequence: TGTGCCAGCAGCGTCCGGGACTCCCTCTACAATGAGCAGTTCTTC.

The V and J genes are TRBV13 and TRBJ2-1; 15 bases line up with TRBD2. CDR1 is PRHDT and CDR2 is FYEKMQ in the germline V gene (reference sequence). The CDR3 is 13 amino acids. The V and J ends lost 11 bases and 7 bases, in that order; junction bases with no gene match: 3. CDR3 in DNA: TGTGCCGTGGGACTAGCGGGGGGAAATGAGCAGTTCTTC. The encoded protein is CAVGLAGGNEQFF.

The CDR3 here is CASSSDRGNTIYF. The CDR3 region has the DNA TGTGCCAGCTCAAGTGACAGGGGAAACACCATATATTTT. The rearrangement links TRBV18 to TRBJ1-3, with D maybe TRBD1 (6 bases). CDR1 is KGHSH, CDR2 LQKENI, per germline. This CDR3 is built from 13 residues. The V gene lost 5 bases and the J gene lost 4 bases, with 9 bases spanning the gap.

The CDR3 spells CASSPFDQQGSYNEQFF. CDR3 coding DNA: TGTGCCAGCTCACCCTTCGATCAGCAGGGGTCCTACAATGAGCAGTTCTTC. The chain joins TRBV18 to TRBJ2-1, with D perhaps matching TRBD1 (6 bases). There are 17 residues in the CDR3. V lost 3 bases to trimming and J lost 1 base, with 16 bases between them. The germline CDR1 and CDR2 sequences are KGHSH and LQKENI.

The gene calls are TRBV6-6 and TRBJ2-7, with D unresolved. Germline V gene data show CDR1 as MNHNY and CDR2 as SVGAGI (reference sequence). V was cut by 6 bases and J by 2 bases, with 5 bases left in between. This CDR3 spans 11 amino acids. This chain's CDR3 is CASSHTYEQYF. CDR3 sequence (DNA): TGTGCCAGCAGCCACACCTACGAGCAGTACTTC.

The J gene is TRBJ2-5, the V gene TRBV5-6; TRBD2 matches 7 bases. CDR1 SGHDT and CDR2 YYEEEE come from the germline V gene. J gave up 7 bases and V 4 bases, and 16 bases lay outside the gene matches. The CDR3 has 16 residues. CDR3 amino acids: CASSLLLAGESGTQYF. The CDR3 bases are TGTGCCAGCAGCCTCCTTCTTGCGGGAGAGTCGGGGACCCAGTACTTC.